One sample yielded the 25 T cell receptor beta chains listed below, sequenced in a study of T cells after yellow fever vaccination. TCRdb re-analysed the 5' RACE reads in MiXCR, keeping a single row per CDR3 protein. This sample has some 560,000 distinct CDR3 sequences, with less than 20% found just once. The sequencing here drew on PBMCs, taken around 5 days after the first yellow fever vaccination. These receptors were taken from a man in his late teens or twenties who received the YFV17D yellow fever vaccine.

This clonotype has just a few counts. This chain uses TRBV5-1 with TRBJ2-7; no definite D call. This CDR3 has 15 residues. With 3 bases removed from V and 0 bases from J, the gap between germline ends came to 13 bases. Germline lookup yields CDR1 SGHRS and CDR2 YFSETQ. CDR3: CASSWSSGLSYEQYF. Written as DNA, the CDR3 is TGCGCCAGCAGCTGGTCGTCAGGCCTCTCCTACGAGCAGTACTTC.

The chain is built from TRBV29-1 and TRBJ1-1; D is undetermined. The ends were cut back, 2 bases at V and 4 bases at J, with 11 bases in the middle. CDR3 length: 13 amino acids. The V gene's germline CDR1 is SQVTM and CDR2 ANQGSEA. The CDR3 DNA reads TGCAGCGTTGAACCCTACGCGAGCACTGAAGCTTTCTTT. Amino acids: CSVEPYASTEAFF.

The CDR3 loop is CASSAAERGRWVNTEAFF. CDR3 sequence (DNA): TGTGCCAGCAGTGCGGCAGAGCGGGGTAGGTGGGTGAACACTGAAGCTTTCTTT. The chain employs TRBV25-1 and TRBJ1-1; D uncertain. Deletions cut 4 bases from V and 0 bases from J, with 21 bases between. From germline, CDR1 is MGHDK and CDR2 SYGVNS. This CDR3 spans 18 amino acids.

CDR3 protein: CASTQMARSFYDYGYTF. CDR3 bases: TGTGCCAGCACTCAAATGGCCAGGTCTTTTTACGACTATGGCTACACCTTC. The rearrangement joins TRBV12-3 or TRBV12-4 to TRBJ1-2; no clear D. The length of the CDR3 is 17 residues. Trimming took off 7 bases at V and 3 bases at J, with 24 bases between the two ends.

At least ten counts were recorded for this clonotype. The V call is TRBV7-3, the J call TRBJ2-1; D is ambiguous. Germline CDR1 reads SGHTA; CDR2 reads FQGTGA. The CDR3 totals 18 residues. The V and J ends lost 5 bases and 2 bases respectively, with 22 bases between them. The CDR3 reads CASSTSVIRRQPYNEQFF. CDR3 in DNA: TGTGCCAGCAGCACATCTGTCATCAGGCGCCAGCCCTACAATGAGCAGTTCTTC.

This clonotype was observed many times. The V and J genes are TRBV10-3 and TRBJ2-1; 7 bases are a match to TRBD1. The CDR3 is 15 residues long. V trimming: 5 bases; J trimming: 2 bases; junction bases outside the gene matches: 6. Germline CDR1 reads ENHRY; CDR2 reads SYGVKD. The CDR3 protein is CAISPDRDPYNEQFF. CDR3 coding DNA: TGTGCCATCAGTCCCGACAGGGATCCCTACAATGAGCAGTTCTTC.

This clonotype has more than one count but fewer than ten. The gene calls are TRBV19 and TRBJ1-1, with 8 nucleotides matching TRBD1. Germline lookup yields CDR1 LNHDA and CDR2 SQIVND (reference sequence). The junction had 5 bases not matched to a gene; V was cut back by 1 base and J by 1 base. The CDR3 loop spans 16 amino acids. CDR3 protein: CASSIGQGQANTEAFF. Written as DNA, the CDR3 is TGTGCCAGTAGTATAGGTCAGGGACAGGCGAACACTGAAGCTTTCTTT.

V is TRBV12-3 or TRBV12-4 and J is TRBJ1-4; TRBD1 aligns across 8 bases. CDR3 length equals 16 residues. V dropped 6 bases and J dropped 3; count of bases not matched to a gene: 9. This CDR3 is CASSGSSRGPNEKLFF. The CDR3 nucleotides are TGTGCCAGCAGCGGCTCCTCCAGGGGGCCTAATGAAAAACTGTTTTTT.

The chain employs TRBV7-2 and TRBJ2-3; possibly TRBD2 for D (5 bases). CDR3 length equals 12 residues. Germline CDR1 reads SGHTA; CDR2 reads FQGNSA. Trimming pared 5 bases from V and 5 bases from J, leaving 8 bases between. Here the CDR3 reads CASSTGLDTQYF. The CDR3 region has the DNA TGTGCCAGCAGCACCGGACTAGATACGCAGTATTTT.

The rearrangement joins TRBV7-9 to TRBJ1-2; TRBD1 aligns across 10 bases. The CDR3 sequence is 15 residues long. V trimming: 2 bases; J trimming: 8 bases; junction bases outside the gene matches: 8. The germline V gene encodes CDR1 SEHNR and CDR2 FQNEAQ (reference sequence). DNA of the CDR3: TGTGCCAGCAGCTTACCCGCCCGGACAGGGGGAGGCTACACCTTC. It encodes CASSLPARTGGGYTF. Complete variable domain (other parts from reference TRBV7-9 and TRBJ1-2): DTGVSQNPRHKITKRGQNVTFRCDPISEHNRLYWYRQTLGQGPEFLTYFQNEAQLEKSRLLSDRFSAERPKGSFSTLEIQRTEQGDSAMYLCASSLPARTGGGYTFGSGTRLTVV.

There are a few counts of this clonotype. V and J are TRBV3-1 and TRBJ1-5; D unclear. V lost 6 bases to trimming and J lost 6 bases, with 15 bases between them. The CDR3 has 14 residues. Looked up from germline, CDR1 is LGHDT and CDR2 is YNNKEL (reference sequence). This CDR3 reads CASSRQPKGQPQHF. Here the CDR3 DNA reads TGTGCCAGCAGTCGGCAGCCCAAGGGTCAGCCCCAGCATTTT. The full variable domain, completed using reference TRBV3-1 and TRBJ1-5, is DTAVSQTPKYLVTQMGNDKSIKCEQNLGHDTMYWYKQDSKKFLKIMFSYNNKELIINETVPNRFSPKSPDKAHLNLHINSLELGDSAVYFCASSRQPKGQPQHFGDGTRLSIL.

The V and J genes are TRBV15 and TRBJ1-2; TRBD1 might be the D (5 bases). Germline V CDR1 and CDR2: LNHNV, YYDKDF (reference sequence). The CDR3 is 16 amino acids. Trimming cost V 4 bases and J 7 bases, with 22 bases left between them. CDR3 sequence reads: CATSIVGTQNLGGYTF. CDR3 sequence (DNA): TGTGCCACCAGCATCGTGGGGACTCAAAACCTGGGTGGCTACACCTTC.

In this sample, this clonotype turned up a few times. J is TRBJ2-7 and V is TRBV5-6, with D perhaps matching TRBD2 (7 bases). V lost 1 base to trimming and J lost 5 bases, with 13 bases between them. This CDR3 has 14 amino acids. CDR1 SGHDT and CDR2 YYEEEE come from the germline V gene. CDR3 sequence reads: CASSLRGGTHEQYF. The CDR3 coding sequence is TGTGCCAGCAGCTTGAGGGGGGGAACCCACGAGCAGTACTTC.

This clonotype was seen a few times. The chain has TRBV7-6 and TRBJ2-3, with TRBD2 as a possible D gene (6 bases). This CDR3 is built from 15 residues. The V end lost 2 bases, the J end lost 2 bases, and 11 bases lay between the germline ends. Germline loops: CDR1 SGHVS, CDR2 FNYEAQ. The CDR3 DNA follows: TGTGCCAGCAGCTTAAGCGGGTTCGTCACAGATACGCAGTATTTT. Translation: CASSLSGFVTDTQYF.

The table lists this clonotype with many counts. This chain uses TRBV10-1 with TRBJ2-4; D possibly corresponds to TRBD1 (6 bases). Germline CDR1 WNHNN, CDR2 SYGVQD (reference sequence). V dropped 3 bases and J dropped 2 bases, with 8 bases sitting between them. The CDR3 covers 14 residues. For the CDR3, the DNA is TGCGCCAGCAGTGACAGGGGATCCAAAAACATTCAGTACTTC. Protein product: CASSDRGSKNIQYF.

This clonotype was counted many times. The chain combines TRBV5-1 with TRBJ1-1; D might be TRBD1 (5 bases). CDR1 and CDR2 (germline): SGHRS, YFSETQ. V was cut by 3 bases and J by 2 bases, with 11 bases left in between. This CDR3 is 14 amino acids long. The CDR3 coding sequence is TGCGCCAGCAGCTCCACCACAGGAAACACTGAAGCTTTCTTT. Protein sequence: CASSSTTGNTEAFF.

This chain joins TRBV12-3 or TRBV12-4 and TRBJ2-7; tentatively, D is TRBD1 or TRBD2 (6 bases each). The V end was cut by 6 bases, the J end by 2 bases, with 17 bases between. The CDR3 runs 15 residues. In DNA, the CDR3 is TGTGCCAGCAGCCCCGGCGGGACATTCACCTACGAGCAGTACGTC. Amino acids: CASSPGGTFTYEQYV.

In this sample, this clonotype turned up a few times. The rearrangement uses TRBV7-2 and TRBJ1-2, with D possibly being TRBD1 (5 bases). Germline V CDR1 and CDR2: SGHTA, FQGNSA. This CDR3 is built from 14 residues. V lost 2 bases and J lost 8, with 15 bases in between. In DNA form, the CDR3 reads TGTGCCAGCAGCTTAACGTGGCAGGGAAACGGCTACACCTTC. Translation: CASSLTWQGNGYTF. Filled out from reference TRBV7-2 and TRBJ1-2, the complete variable domain reads GAGVSQSPSNKVTEKGKDVELRCDPISGHTALYWYRQSLGQGLEFLIYFQGNSAPDKSGLPSDRFSAERTGGSVSTLTIQRTQQEDSAVYLCASSLTWQGNGYTFGSGTRLTVV.

This clonotype came up many times. The rearrangement joins TRBV7-2 to TRBJ2-3, with D uncertain. This CDR3 comprises 15 residues. CDR1 SGHTA and CDR2 FQGNSA come from the germline V gene. V was cut by 2 bases and J by 2 bases, with 11 bases left in between. Here the CDR3 reads CASSLLHTSTDTQYF. The CDR3 nucleotides are TGTGCCAGCAGCTTACTCCACACCTCCACAGATACGCAGTATTTT.

This clonotype was counted between two and nine times. The genes are TRBV7-9 and TRBJ1-6, with D hard to call. The CDR3 spans 15 residues. Trimming stripped 1 base from V and 7 bases from J, with 11 bases between. Germline V gives CDR1 SEHNR, CDR2 FQNEAQ (reference sequence). The CDR3 nucleotides are TGTGCCAGCAGCTTAGGACTAGGCAGGAATTCACCCCTCCACTTT. As protein: CASSLGLGRNSPLHF.

A few counts support this clonotype. The chain combines TRBV4-1 with TRBJ2-1; the D gene is possibly TRBD1 (6 bases). CDR3 length: 14 amino acids. Trimming shortened V by 2 bases and J by 13 bases, and 18 bases separated the two germline ends. The V gene's germline CDR1 is MGHRA and CDR2 YSYEKL. The CDR3 here is CASSQLSSGTIQFF. CDR3 nucleotide sequence: TGCGCCAGCAGCCAACTATCATCCGGGACAATCCAGTTCTTC.

The chain employs TRBV6-2 or TRBV6-3 and TRBJ2-3; D may be TRBD1 (5 bases). The CDR3 has 14 amino acids. The ends were cut back, 4 bases at V and 3 bases at J, with 11 bases in the middle. From germline, CDR1 is MNHEY and CDR2 SVGEGT. As DNA, the CDR3 is TGTGCCAGCAGTTGGGGCAGGGAAACAGATACGCAGTATTTT. Translation: CASSWGRETDTQYF.

This clonotype was counted at least ten times. The chain couples TRBV9 to TRBJ2-2; D ambiguous. V lost 0 bases and J 1 base, leaving 7 bases between the germline ends. From germline, CDR1 is SGDLS and CDR2 YYNGEE. The CDR3 totals 15 residues. DNA for the CDR3: TGTGCCAGCAGCGTAGCCAAGGGGAACACCGGGGAGCTGTTTTTT. Its protein is CASSVAKGNTGELFF.

This clonotype was counted between two and nine times. The chain has TRBV6-5 and TRBJ2-3; 8 bases align to TRBD1. The CDR3 extends over 15 amino acids. Germline CDR1 and CDR2: MNHEY and SVGAGI. Trimming at V came to 3 bases and at J to 4 bases, leaving 6 bases not matched to a gene. This CDR3 is CASSYGQGLADTQYF. CDR3 nucleotides: TGTGCCAGCAGTTATGGACAGGGTCTGGCAGATACGCAGTATTTT.

V is TRBV9 and J is TRBJ2-5; D not certain. The V gene lost 3 bases and the J gene lost 3 bases, with 6 bases spanning the gap. This CDR3 is 12 amino acids long. Germline CDR1 SGDLS, CDR2 YYNGEE. The DNA of the CDR3 is TGTGCCAGCAGCGCAGTAAAAGAGACCCAGTACTTC. Translated, it gives CASSAVKETQYF.